The rows below give T cell receptor beta chains drawn from one sample of a study of cytomegalovirus exposure and HLA in healthy donors. The table came from immunoSEQ multiplex PCR; TCRdb's copy has only in-frame clones and leaves some out. The data show fewer than 150,000 clones, around 80% seen once. Material: PBMCs. The receptors were gathered from a man aged 30 to 39 in good health and CMV-seronegative. Both conserved end residues are part of each CDR3. Fields, in order: J gene, CDR3 length, clone size, V gene, D gene, CDR3 protein, CDR3 DNA. The D gene is left open where the match is weak. Clone size is given for some rows only: seen once, a few or many times, or a class if the clone is expanded.

>TRBJ2-2|14|-|TRBV29-1|-
CSVEQHGSTGELFF
TGCAGCGTTGAACAGCATGGGAGTACCGGGGAGCTGTTTTTT
>TRBJ2-2|16|-|TRBV6-5|-
CASSYSMRANTGELFF
TGTGCCAGCAGTTACTCGATGCGGGCGAACACCGGGGAGCTGTTTTTT
>TRBJ1-5|13|-|TRBV19|-
CASSAGGRQPQHF
TGTGCCAGTAGTGCGGGGGGGCGCCAGCCCCAGCATTTT
>TRBJ1-1|17|few|TRBV5-1|-
CASSLRGSMGPNTEAFF
TGCGCCAGCAGCTTGAGGGGGTCTATGGGACCGAACACTGAAGCTTTCTTT
>TRBJ2-5|13|-|TRBV5-1|-
CASSFEPVGTQYF
TGCGCCAGCAGCTTTGAACCGGTTGGGACCCAGTACTTC
>TRBJ1-3|15|-|TRBV5-1|-
CASSLDAGAGNTIYF
TGCGCCAGCAGCTTGGACGCAGGGGCCGGAAACACCATATATTTT
>TRBJ1-4|15|once|TRBV7-9|TRBD1
CASSSWTGQNEKLFF
TGTGCCAGCAGCTCCTGGACGGGACAGAATGAAAAACTGTTTTTT
>TRBJ2-1|16|-|TRBV5-1|TRBD1
CASSIGQGRGGNEQFF
TGCGCCAGCAGCATCGGACAGGGCCGGGGTGGGAATGAGCAGTTCTTC
>TRBJ2-3|15|-|TRBV6-5|-
CASSSLTGSKHTQYF
TGTGCCAGCAGCTCCCTCACGGGGAGCAAGCATACGCAGTATTTT
>TRBJ2-6|13|-|TRBV7-9|-
CASRRSGANVLTF
TGTGCCAGCAGGAGATCTGGGGCCAACGTCCTGACTTTC
>TRBJ2-7|15|-|TRBV5-4|TRBD2
CASSLWSSGVYEQYF
TGTGCCAGCAGCTTGTGGTCTAGCGGGGTCTACGAGCAGTACTTC
>TRBJ2-7|14|-|TRBV28|TRBD2
CASTLAGGTYEQYF
TGTGCCAGCACCCTAGCGGGAGGTACCTACGAGCAGTACTTC
>TRBJ2-7|13|-|TRBV7-2|TRBD2
CASSSMGGNEQYF
TGTGCCAGCAGCTCCATGGGGGGGAACGAGCAGTACTTC
>TRBJ1-2|13|few|TRBV10-3|-
CAISKQEDYGYTF
TGTGCCATCAGTAAGCAGGAGGACTATGGCTACACCTTC
>TRBJ2-1|21|-|TRBV5-1|TRBD2
CASSLRPLAGVRSRSYNEQFF
TGCGCCAGCAGCTTGCGTCCCCTAGCGGGAGTACGGTCCCGCTCCTACAATGAGCAGTTCTTC
>TRBJ2-7|14|-|TRBV6-5|TRBD1
CASSYRDRAYEQYF
TGTGCCAGCAGTTACCGGGACAGAGCCTACGAGCAGTACTTC
>TRBJ2-7|14|-|TRBV25-1|TRBD2
CASSGTRVSYEQYF
TGTGCCAGCAGTGGGACTAGAGTTTCCTACGAGCAGTACTTC
>TRBJ2-2|11|-|TRBV25-1|-
CASSLIGELFF
TGTGCCAGCAGCTTAATCGGGGAGCTGTTTTTT
>TRBJ2-7|16|-|TRBV30|TRBD2
CAWSVKVTSGTDEQYF
TGTGCCTGGAGTGTAAAGGTTACTAGCGGGACCGACGAGCAGTACTTC
>TRBJ2-3|11|-|TRBV2|-
CASTITDTQYF
TGTGCCAGCACTATCACAGATACGCAGTATTTT
>TRBJ2-7|14|-|TRBV2|TRBD2
CASGGGTFPYEQYF
TGTGCCTCCGGGGGGGGGACATTCCCCTACGAGCAGTACTTC
>TRBJ1-6|15|-|TRBV2|-
CASSEWGRLNSPLHF
TGTGCCAGCAGTGAATGGGGCAGGTTGAATTCACCCCTCCACTTT
>TRBJ2-7|13|-|TRBV5-1|-
CASSLGEDPGQYF
TGCGCCAGCAGCTTGGGGGAGGACCCCGGGCAGTACTTC
>TRBJ1-1|17|-|TRBV10-3|TRBD1
CAISEYSQGVGNTEAFF
TGTGCCATCAGTGAGTACTCCCAGGGGGTGGGGAACACTGAAGCTTTCTTT
>TRBJ2-7|16|-|TRBV7-2|TRBD2
CASSLVGSGDRYEQYF
TGTGCCAGCAGCTTAGTGGGTAGCGGGGACCGCTACGAGCAGTACTTC
>TRBJ1-1|11|-|TRBV20-1|-
CSARDLREAFF
TGCAGTGCTAGAGATCTGAGAGAAGCTTTCTTT
>TRBJ1-1|15|-|TRBV27|-
CASSYGTSLNTEAFF
TGTGCCAGCAGTTACGGGACTTCCTTGAACACTGAAGCTTTCTTT
>TRBJ1-4|14|-|TRBV6-5|-
CASSSQGLEEKLFF
TGTGCCAGCAGTTCTCAGGGGTTGGAGGAAAAACTGTTTTTT
>TRBJ2-3|14|-|TRBV15|TRBD1
CATSPRGPTDTQYF
TGTGCCACCAGCCCCAGGGGGCCCACAGATACGCAGTATTTT
>TRBJ1-5|13|-|TRBV28|-
CASTSNRDQPQHF
TGTGCCAGCACGTCGAACAGGGATCAGCCCCAGCATTTT
>TRBJ1-5|14|once|TRBV28|-
CASSFQGYNQPQHF
TGTGCCAGCAGTTTTCAGGGATACAATCAGCCCCAGCATTTT
>TRBJ1-2|14|-|TRBV7-9|TRBD1
CASSSRQGAYGYTF
TGTGCCAGCAGCTCCAGACAGGGGGCCTATGGCTACACCTTC
>TRBJ2-7|13|-|TRBV18|TRBD1
CASSAGTGYEQYF
TGTGCCAGCTCAGCCGGGACAGGGTACGAGCAGTACTTC
>TRBJ1-2|15|-|TRBV6-5|-
CASSYRGVRTNGYTF
TGTGCCAGCAGTTATCGCGGGGTGAGAACGAATGGCTACACCTTC
>TRBJ1-1|16|-|TRBV6-5|-
CASSYSEPGVNTEAFF
TGTGCCAGCAGTTACTCGGAACCAGGGGTGAACACTGAAGCTTTCTTT
>TRBJ2-7|16|few|TRBV18|-
CASSPPIHTINYEQYF
TGTGCCAGCTCACCACCAATACACACAATTAATTACGAGCAGTACTTC
>TRBJ1-1|15|-|TRBV19|-
CASSIWRGTGTEAFF
TGTGCCAGTAGTATTTGGCGGGGAACGGGCACTGAAGCTTTCTTT
>TRBJ1-2|14|few|TRBV6-5|-
CASSYSISIDGYTF
TGTGCCAGCAGTTACTCGATTTCTATCGATGGCTACACCTTC
>TRBJ2-2|14|-|TRBV6-4|-
CASSDSDSPGELFF
TGTGCCAGCAGTGACTCGGACAGTCCCGGGGAGCTGTTTTTT
>TRBJ1-5|18|once|TRBV6-1|TRBD1
CASSEVLQGAGSNQPQHF
TGTGCCAGCAGTGAAGTACTACAGGGGGCAGGGAGCAATCAGCCCCAGCATTTT
>TRBJ1-2|14|-|TRBV5-4|TRBD1
CASSGPGQGYGYTF
TGTGCCAGCAGCGGACCGGGACAGGGCTATGGCTACACCTTC
>TRBJ1-1|16|-|TRBV15|TRBD1
CATSPGRQGANTEAFF
TGTGCCACCAGCCCCGGGCGGCAGGGGGCAAACACTGAAGCTTTCTTT
>TRBJ2-5|17|-|TRBV28|TRBD1
CASSLYGTGGAGETQYF
TGTGCCAGCAGTTTATATGGGACAGGGGGCGCGGGGGAGACCCAGTACTTC
>TRBJ1-6|13|-|TRBV27|-
CASRPGQHSPLHF
TGTGCCAGCAGACCCGGACAGCATTCACCCCTCCACTTT
>TRBJ2-1|15|-|TRBV7-2|-
CASSLDGSAHNEQFF
TGTGCCAGCAGCTTAGATGGTAGCGCCCACAATGAGCAGTTCTTC